This T cell receptor (beta chain) is from a study of T cell responses to AZD1222 COVID-19 vaccine. Study-wide results and limits: Spike as a whole was targeted by vaccine-associated CD4 TCRs, dominant at 160-218 and 743-854. No repertoire was sampled before or during the peak T cell response, only after it.

Data came from immunoSEQ multiplex PCR; TCRdb stores just in-frame clones and leaves some out. The sample consists of some 25,000 clones, 70% to 90% of them appearing once. V lost 2 bases and J 2 bases, leaving 10 bases between the germline ends. The germline V gene encodes CDR1 SGHDT and CDR2 YYEEEE. This CDR3 spans 14 amino acids. As regards this clone: Antigen unknown.

Analyses pooled second doses at about 4 or about 12 weeks. The sample consisted of peripheral blood, taken 28 days after the second AZD1222 dose. The sequence derives from an adult who received the AZD1222 COVID-19 vaccine. J is TRBJ1-2 and V is TRBV5-6, with TRBD1 as a possible D gene (6 bases). In nucleotides, the CDR3 is TGTGCCAGCAGCTTAGGGGGGGAAAACTATGGCTACACCTTC. Amino acids: CASSLGGENYGYTF. Complete variable domain (other parts from reference TRBV5-6 and TRBJ1-2): DAGVTQSPTHLIKTRGQQVTLRCSPKSGHDTVSWYQQALGQGPQFIFQYYEEEERQRGNFPDRFSGHQFPNYSSELNVNALLLGDSALYLCASSLGGENYGYTFGSGTRLTVV.